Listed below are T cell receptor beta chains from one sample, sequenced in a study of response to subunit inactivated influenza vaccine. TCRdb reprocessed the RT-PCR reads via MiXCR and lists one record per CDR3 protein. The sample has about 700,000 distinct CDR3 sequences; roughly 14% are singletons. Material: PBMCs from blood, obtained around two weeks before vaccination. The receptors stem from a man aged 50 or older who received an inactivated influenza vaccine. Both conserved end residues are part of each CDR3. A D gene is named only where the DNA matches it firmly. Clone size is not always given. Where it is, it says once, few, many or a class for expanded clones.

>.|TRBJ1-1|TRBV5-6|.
CASRGGGGTGLAFF
TGTGCCAGCAGAGGAGGAGGGGGGACTGGGTTGGCTTTCTTT
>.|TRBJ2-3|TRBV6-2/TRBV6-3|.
CASSPYGWGATDTQYF
TGTGCCAGCAGTCCCTATGGCTGGGGGGCCACAGATACGCAGTATTTT
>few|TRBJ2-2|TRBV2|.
CASTKGILSGELFF
TGTGCCAGCACAAAAGGGATATTGTCCGGGGAGCTGTTTTTT
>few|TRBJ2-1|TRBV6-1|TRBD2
CASSELAGGRSYNEQFF
TGTGCCAGCAGTGAACTAGCGGGGGGCCGCTCCTACAATGAGCAGTTCTTC
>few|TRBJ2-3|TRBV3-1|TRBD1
CASSHTGTGYFADTQYF
TGTGCCAGCAGCCATACAGGGACAGGGTATTTTGCAGATACGCAGTATTTT
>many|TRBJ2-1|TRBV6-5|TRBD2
CASSYSGLVGKEQFF
TGTGCCAGCAGTTACTCGGGACTAGTTGGGAAGGAGCAGTTCTTC
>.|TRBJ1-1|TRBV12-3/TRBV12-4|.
CASTTYSEAFF
TGTGCCAGCACCACTTACAGTGAAGCTTTCTTT
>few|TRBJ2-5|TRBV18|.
CASSPRQGSETQYF
TGTGCCAGCTCACCGCGCCAGGGGTCGGAGACCCAGTACTTC
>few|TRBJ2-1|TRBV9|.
CASSVGGSPVEQFF
TGTGCCAGCAGCGTAGGAGGCAGTCCTGTCGAGCAGTTCTTC
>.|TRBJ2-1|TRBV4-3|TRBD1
CASSQELTGFLYNEQFF
TGCGCCAGCAGCCAGGAATTGACAGGGTTCCTCTACAATGAGCAGTTCTTC
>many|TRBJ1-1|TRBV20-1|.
CSAGGTEAFF
TGCAGTGCCGGGGGCACTGAAGCTTTCTTT
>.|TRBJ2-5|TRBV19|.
CASSISYRHQETQYF
TGTGCCAGTAGTATTTCATATCGGCACCAAGAGACCCAGTACTTC
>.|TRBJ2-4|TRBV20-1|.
CSALRVGKNIQYF
TGCAGTGCTCTCCGAGTAGGCAAAAACATTCAGTACTTC
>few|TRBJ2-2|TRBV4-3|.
CASSQERQIINTGELFF
TGCGCCAGCAGCCAAGAAAGACAGATTATAAACACCGGGGAGCTGTTTTTT
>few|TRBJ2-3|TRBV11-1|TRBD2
CASSSGGTSREPVSTDTQYF
TGTGCCAGCAGCTCAGGCGGGACTAGCAGAGAACCCGTTAGCACAGATACGCAGTATTTT
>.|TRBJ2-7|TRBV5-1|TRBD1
CASSPTGSGYEQYF
TGCGCCAGCAGCCCGACAGGGTCAGGTTACGAGCAGTACTTC